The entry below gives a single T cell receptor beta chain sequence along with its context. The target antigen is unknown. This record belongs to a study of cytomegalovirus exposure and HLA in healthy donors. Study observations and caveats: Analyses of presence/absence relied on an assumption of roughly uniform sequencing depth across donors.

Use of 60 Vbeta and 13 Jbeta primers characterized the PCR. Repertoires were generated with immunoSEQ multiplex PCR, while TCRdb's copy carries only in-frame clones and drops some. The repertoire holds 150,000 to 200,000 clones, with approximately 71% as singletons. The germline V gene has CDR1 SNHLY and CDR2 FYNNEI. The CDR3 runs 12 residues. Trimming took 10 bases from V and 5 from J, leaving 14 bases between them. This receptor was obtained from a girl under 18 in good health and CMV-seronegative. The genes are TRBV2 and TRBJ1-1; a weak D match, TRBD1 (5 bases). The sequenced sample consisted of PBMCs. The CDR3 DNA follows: TGTGCCACCCTGAATAGGGGAACTGAAGCTTTCTTT. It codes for CATLNRGTEAFF.